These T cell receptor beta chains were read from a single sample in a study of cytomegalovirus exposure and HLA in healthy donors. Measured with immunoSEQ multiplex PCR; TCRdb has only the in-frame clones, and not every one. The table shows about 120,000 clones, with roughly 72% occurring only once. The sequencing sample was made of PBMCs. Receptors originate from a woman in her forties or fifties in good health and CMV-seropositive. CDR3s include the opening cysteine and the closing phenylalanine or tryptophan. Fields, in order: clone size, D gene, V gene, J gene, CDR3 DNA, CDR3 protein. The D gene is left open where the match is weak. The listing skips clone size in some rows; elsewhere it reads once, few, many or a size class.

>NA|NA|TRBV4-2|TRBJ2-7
TGTGCCAGCAGCCAAGATAGGTATAGCCCTACCCTAGAGCAGTACTTC
CASSQDRYSPTLEQYF
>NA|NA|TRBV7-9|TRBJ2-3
TGTGCCAGCAGCTTAAGGGGGACACCGAGCACAGATACGCAGTATTTT
CASSLRGTPSTDTQYF
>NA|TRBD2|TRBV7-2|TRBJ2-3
TGTGCCAGCAGCTTAGCCGGGGGGGCCTCAGATACGCAGTATTTT
CASSLAGGASDTQYF
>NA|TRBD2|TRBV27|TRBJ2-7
TGTGCCAGCAGTGATAGCGGGGGGGTCTACGAGCAGTACTTC
CASSDSGGVYEQYF
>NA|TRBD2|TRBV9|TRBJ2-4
TGTGCCAGCAGCGTAGGCGGGGGACTAGCGGGAGTGGGCAAAAACATTCAGTACTTC
CASSVGGGLAGVGKNIQYF
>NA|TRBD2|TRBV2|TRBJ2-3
TGTGCCAGCAGGGAGGGACTAGCGGGGGCCGATACGCAGTATTTT
CASREGLAGADTQYF
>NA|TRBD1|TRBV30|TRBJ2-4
TGTGCCTGGGAACAGGGGGCCAAAAACATTCAGTACTTC
CAWEQGAKNIQYF
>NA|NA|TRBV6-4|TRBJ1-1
TGTGCCAGCAGTGAGATCGACTCCCCGAACACTGAAGCTTTCTTT
CASSEIDSPNTEAFF
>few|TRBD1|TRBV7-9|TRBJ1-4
TGTGCCAGCAGCCCAATAGGACAGGGAGAAAAACTGTTTTTT
CASSPIGQGEKLFF
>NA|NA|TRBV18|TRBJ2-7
TGTGCCAGCTCACAAAATCCAGCAGGGGCCTACGAGCAGTACTTC
CASSQNPAGAYEQYF
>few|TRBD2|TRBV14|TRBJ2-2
TGTGCCAGCAGCCAAGTGGCAGCGGGAACCGGGGAGCTGTTTTTT
CASSQVAAGTGELFF
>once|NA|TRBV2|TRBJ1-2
TGTGCCAGCAGTGAAGGCGTTCTTAACTATGGCTACACCTTC
CASSEGVLNYGYTF
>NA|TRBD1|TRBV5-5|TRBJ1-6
TGTGCCAGCAGCTTGGTCCCGGGACAGGGAGTTTCACCCCTCCACTTT
CASSLVPGQGVSPLHF
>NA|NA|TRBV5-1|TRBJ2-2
TGCGCCAGCAGTCTGGCATACACCGGGGAGCTGTTTTTT
CASSLAYTGELFF
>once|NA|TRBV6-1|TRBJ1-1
TGTGCCAGCAGTGACGGGTTGAACACTGAAGCTTTCTTT
CASSDGLNTEAFF
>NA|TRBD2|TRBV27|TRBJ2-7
TGTGCCAGCAGCCGGACTAGCGGGGGGGCCTTTTTCGGCGAGCAGTACTTC
CASSRTSGGAFFGEQYF
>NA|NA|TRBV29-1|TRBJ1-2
TGCAGCGCCGAGCAGGGGATTGGAACTGGCTACACCTTC
CSAEQGIGTGYTF
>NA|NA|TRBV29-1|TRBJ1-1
TGCAGCGTTGGATCACAAGACCAGGGTACCGCTGAAGCTTTCTTT
CSVGSQDQGTAEAFF